The TCR beta chain described here comes from a study of T cell responses to AZD1222 COVID-19 vaccine. Points from the study as a whole: Mostly white British, mostly female donors; authors suggested clonal diversity may be underestimated. Baseline seropositivity occurred in only six AZD1222 recipients.

The germline CDR1 and CDR2 sequences are SQVTM and ANQGSEA. The germline V and J ends were trimmed by 5 bases and 5 bases, with 13 bases remaining between them. The CDR3 is 13 amino acids. Profiling relied on immunoSEQ multiplex PCR, and the TCRdb table lists in-frame clones only, not all of them. The table records 120,000 or so clones, roughly 91% of them present only once. This clone was found once. Its antigen remains unknown. This specimen was peripheral blood, taken 28 days after the second AZD1222 dose. The genes are TRBV29-1 and TRBJ2-1; possibly TRBD1 for D (6 bases). The TCR sequence derives from an adult who received the AZD1222 COVID-19 vaccine. The CDR3 is CSVHRVLDNEQFF. The CDR3 region has the DNA TGCAGCGTTCACAGGGTCTTGGACAATGAGCAGTTCTTC.